This TCR beta chain was observed in a study of T cell changes during pregnancy in multiple sclerosis (dated by TCRdb to between 2018 and 2020). Regarding the research as a whole: In women with multiple sclerosis, the researchers looked at how the T cell repertoire shifted as pregnancy progressed.

A word on this clone: Its antigen is not yet known. Base qualities are not provided; no much larger clone lies one nucleotide away.

Counted from cysteine to phenylalanine, this CDR3 has 14 amino acids. The read is trimmed to its CDR3 DNA, 42 bases read in frame from base 1. Looking up the germline V gene yields CDR1 MNHEY and CDR2 SVGAGI. The germline V and J ends show losses of 2 bases and 6 bases respectively, and no gene match explains 3 bases of the junction. The library was prepared using the immunoSEQ multiplex PCR assay. In its TCRdb copy, this immuneACCESS table keeps in-frame sequences only and misses some clones. Where compared with another copy, unresolved V genes explain less than half of these, and the others have no known cause. This sample is represented by tens of thousands of clones; 75% to 90% of them were singletons. The top ten clonotypes cover approximately 8% of the sample.

The sequencing here drew on CD8+ T cells from peripheral blood mononuclear cells, taken in the first trimester of pregnancy. This sequence uses TRBV6-5 and TRBJ1-2, and TRBD1 aligns with 10 junction nucleotides. This clonotype originated in a female donor in good health, enrolled as a control in a pregnancy study. CDR3 protein: CASSYRQGADGYTF. The sequence in DNA is TGTGCCAGCAGTTACAGACAGGGGGCAGATGGCTACACCTTC.